The clone carrying this TCR beta chain was detected only a few times. What it binds is unknown. These data come from a study of post-analysis software for immune sequencing data. Study-wide points: In multiple sclerosis, normalized Chao1 diversity was significantly below that of controls. Relative to controls, patients had about five TRBV segments at higher frequency, with TRBV5-6, TRBV5-1 and TRBV20-1 among these.

TCR beta cDNA libraries had unique molecular identifiers. TCRdb ran MiXCR on the PCR reads and lists one entry per CDR3 protein. This table holds around 500,000 distinct CDR3 sequences, 34% found once. There are 16 residues in the CDR3. Trimming at V came to 1 base and at J to 2 bases, leaving 5 bases not matched to a gene. Germline V gene sequence: CDR1 SGHKS, CDR2 YYEKEE (reference sequence). This chain uses TRBV5-5 with TRBJ1-5; 8 positions match TRBD1. This receptor was obtained from a girl younger than 18 with multiple sclerosis. Sequenced input: blood. The CDR3 nucleotides read TGTGCCAGCAGCTTGTGGACAGGGTACGGCAATCAGCCCCAGCATTTT. Its protein is CASSLWTGYGNQPQHF.